The next 21 T cell receptor beta chains were all read from a single sample in a study of metastatic and nonmetastatic thyroid tumors. None of the patients had undergone any treatment ahead of thyroid surgery. TCRdb re-processed the PCR reads through MiXCR. Among approximately 16,000 clones listed, approximately 31% were seen once. The sequencing sample was made of tumor tissue. Source of these receptors: a male donor with papillary thyroid cancer or a benign thyroid nodule (not recorded which). Some clones in this sample may be carry-over from other donors' samples.

By share, this clone ranks as medium-sized. The J gene is TRBJ2-3, the V gene TRBV2, with TRBD1 as a possible D gene (6 bases). Germline CDR1 reads SNHLY; CDR2 reads FYNNEI. The CDR3 is 15 residues long. Trimming left V 8 bases short and J 0 bases short, with 15 bases between. The CDR3 DNA follows: TGTGCCAGCTCGCCCGGGACATCCAGCACAGATACGCAGTATTTT. It specifies CASSPGTSSTDTQYF.

This clone was detected ten times or more. At the DNA level, this CDR3 is encoded by other sequences in the same sample as well. The CDR3 DNA follows: TGTGCCAGCAGCTCCTCCGGGACACATGAAAAACTGTTTTTT. Encoded protein: CASSSSGTHEKLFF. V is TRBV13 and J is TRBJ1-4; the D gene is possibly TRBD1 (6 bases). V gave up 4 bases and J gave up 6 bases, with 12 bases separating them. This CDR3 has 14 residues. The V gene's germline CDR1 is PRHDT and CDR2 FYEKMQ (reference sequence).

This clone was detected a few times. This sequence joins TRBV24-1 and TRBJ2-1; D call uncertain. This CDR3 has 16 residues. Germline CDR1 is KGHDR and CDR2 is SFDVKD. V lost 4 bases to trimming and J lost 5 bases, with 17 bases between them. The CDR3, as DNA: TGTGCCACCAGTGACCACCGGGTCACCGGAAACAATGAGCAGTTCTTC. This translates into CATSDHRVTGNNEQFF.

In regard to this clone: The same CDR3 arises from other DNA sequences in this sample as well. This rearrangement joins TRBV6-1 to TRBJ2-7; D is perhaps TRBD1 (6 bases). Trimming left V 2 bases short and J 4 bases short, with 9 bases between. There are 13 residues in the CDR3. Per germline, CDR1 MNHNS and CDR2 SASEGT. The CDR3 reads CASSESTGYEQYF. DNA of the CDR3: TGTGCCAGCAGTGAATCGACAGGTTACGAGCAGTACTTC.

This rearrangement joins TRBV7-2 to TRBJ1-6; 7 bases align to TRBD1. Germline CDR1 reads SGHTA; CDR2 reads FQGNSA. The CDR3 has 13 amino acids. Trimming took 2 bases from V and 11 from J; bases not matched to a gene: 3. For the CDR3, the DNA is TGTGCCAGCAGCTTAAGCAGGGGGGCACCCCTCCACTTT. Translation: CASSLSRGAPLHF.

A single count supports this clone. This chain uses TRBV4-3 with TRBJ1-6; weak D call: TRBD1 (6 bases). V lost 4 bases and J 10 bases, leaving 23 bases between the germline ends. The germline V gene encodes CDR1 LGHNA and CDR2 YSLEER. This CDR3 has 17 residues. The CDR3 region is CASSPALSVQGVSPLHF. The CDR3 coding sequence is TGCGCCAGCAGCCCCGCGTTATCGGTACAGGGAGTCTCACCCCTCCACTTT.

This clone came up many times. The chain uses TRBV18 and TRBJ2-2; D possibly corresponds to TRBD1 (6 bases). Between the trimmed V and J ends, which lost 6 bases and 2 bases, there was a span of 10 bases. This CDR3 is built from 14 residues. Looked up from germline, CDR1 is KGHSH and CDR2 is LQKENI. The chain's CDR3 is CASSRDTNTGELFF. In DNA form, the CDR3 reads TGTGCCAGCTCTCGGGACACTAACACCGGGGAGCTGTTTTTT.

This rearrangement joins TRBV6-5 to TRBJ1-1; D unclear. This CDR3 has 15 amino acids. V was trimmed by 0 bases and J by 4 bases, leaving 12 bases between them. The germline V gene encodes CDR1 MNHEY and CDR2 SVGAGI. CDR3 DNA sequence: TGTGCCAGCAGTTACTCCGGGGTGGGCGGCACTGAAGCTTTCTTT. Its protein product is CASSYSGVGGTEAFF.

This clone was seen more than once but under ten times. CDR3 nucleotides: TGTGCCAGCAGTTCTAGGGTCACTGAAGCTTTCTTT. Translation: CASSSRVTEAFF. The rearrangement links TRBV6-6 to TRBJ1-1; D gene unclear. Between the trimmed V and J ends, which lost 4 bases and 4 bases, there was a span of 7 bases. The germline V gene has CDR1 MNHNY and CDR2 SVGAGI (reference sequence). This CDR3 is built from 12 residues.

A few counts support this clone. This chain joins TRBV12-3 or TRBV12-4 and TRBJ1-2; D unclear. Trimming removed 2 bases at V and 0 bases at J, with 7 bases between. There are 14 residues in the CDR3. DNA of the CDR3: TGTGCCAGCAGTTTATCGTATACTAACTATGGCTACACCTTC. This encodes CASSLSYTNYGYTF.

In this sample, this clone is medium-sized (0.01 to 0.1%). One end of the junction is discordant with germline, which a read error may explain. The J gene is TRBJ1-2, the V gene TRBV27; no definite D call. The CDR3 spans 14 residues. Germline lookup yields CDR1 MNHEY and CDR2 SMNVEV (reference sequence). CDR3 in DNA: TGTGCCAGCCGTTTTGGAGCCAGACGAGATGGCTACACCTTC. It encodes CASRFGARRDGYTF.

The sample holds one count of this clone. The chain is built from TRBV4-2 and TRBJ1-1; unclear D gene. Trimming took off 2 bases at V and 4 bases at J, with 8 bases between the two ends. The CDR3 loop spans 13 amino acids. Germline V gene lookup returns CDR1 LGHNA and CDR2 YNFKEQ. CDR3 sequence (DNA): TGTGCCAGCAGCCAAACCCCGAGCACTGAAGCTTTCTTT. Its translation is CASSQTPSTEAFF.

The genes are TRBV11-2 and TRBJ2-1, with a tentative D call TRBD2 (6 bases). Between the trimmed V and J ends, which lost 4 bases and 6 bases, there was a span of 25 bases. The CDR3 length is 18 residues. The germline gives CDR1 SGHAT, CDR2 FQNNGV. CDR3: CASSWGMAGTLPGNEQFF. In DNA, the CDR3 is TGTGCCAGCAGCTGGGGGATGGCGGGGACCCTTCCGGGCAATGAGCAGTTCTTC.

The V call is TRBV30, the J call TRBJ2-2; no reliable D call. Germline assignment: CDR1 GTSNPN and CDR2 SVGIG (reference sequence). The CDR3 runs 12 residues. V lost 0 bases, J lost 5 bases, and 4 bases lay in between. In nucleotides, the CDR3 is TGTGCCTGGAGTGTACGGACCGGGGAGCTGTTTTTT. It codes for CAWSVRTGELFF.

V usage is TRBV14 and J usage is TRBJ2-7; D is possibly TRBD1 (6 bases). Germline values: CDR1 SGHDN, CDR2 FVKESK. V was trimmed by 1 base and J by 6 bases, leaving 10 bases between them. The CDR3 sequence is 13 residues long. The CDR3 sequence is CASSQVRGGEQYF. Written as DNA, the CDR3 is TGTGCCAGCAGCCAAGTAAGAGGGGGCGAGCAGTACTTC.

Note on this clone: This CDR3 fails to terminate in the conserved phenylalanine or tryptophan, so it likely reflects a read error. The chain couples TRBV19 to TRBJ2-5, with a possible D match to TRBD1 (5 bases). Germline V gene lookup returns CDR1 LNHDA and CDR2 SQIVND (reference sequence). The CDR3 extends over 13 amino acids. CDR3: CASSDTGQDTQYC. CDR3 nucleotide sequence: TGTGCCAGTAGTGATACAGGACAAGATACCCAGTACTGC.

This clone was counted ten times or more. It may be a read error: a sequence one base away is much more abundant. The identical CDR3 is also encoded by other nucleotide sequences in the sample. The chain is built from TRBV6-1 and TRBJ1-1, with a possible D match to TRBD1 (6 bases). V lost 4 bases to trimming and J lost 8 bases, with 17 bases between them. Germline-derived CDR1 and CDR2 are MNHNS and SASEGT. The CDR3 consists of 14 residues. The CDR3 loop reads CASSGPGDLAEAFF. CDR3 nucleotide sequence: TGTGCCAGCAGTGGACCAGGGGACTTGGCCGAAGCTTTCTTT.

This clone was recorded at least ten times. J is TRBJ1-5 and V is TRBV10-2; unclear D gene. Trimming removed 2 bases at V and 0 bases at J, with 2 bases between. In germline, CDR1 is WSHSY, CDR2 SAAADI. The CDR3 runs to 13 residues. The CDR3 sequence: CASSENSNQPQHF. The CDR3 DNA reads as TGCGCCAGCAGTGAGAATAGCAATCAGCCCCAGCATTTT.

The rearrangement joins TRBV5-1 to TRBJ1-1; 10 bases fit TRBD1. CDR3 size: 19 residues. Germline loops: CDR1 SGHRS, CDR2 YFSETQ. Germline trimming cut 0 bases from V and 3 bases from J; bases unmatched to any gene: 14. The CDR3 DNA follows: TGCGCCAGCAGCTTGGGAACCGGGACAGGGGCACGCCGGGACACTGAAGCTTTCTTT. Its translation is CASSLGTGTGARRDTEAFF.

This clone appeared many times. The J gene is TRBJ2-2, the V gene TRBV6-1; 11 bases line up with TRBD2. CDR3 length: 15 residues. Per the germline V gene, CDR1 is MNHNS and CDR2 is SASEGT. V was pared by 0 bases and J by 6 bases, with 0 bases of the junction left unmatched. CDR3 DNA sequence: TGTGCCAGCAGTGAAGCTAGCGGGGGGGCCGGGGAGCTGTTTTTT. Encoded protein: CASSEASGGAGELFF.

The rearrangement joins TRBV28 to TRBJ2-2; D uncertain. This CDR3 contains 14 residues. The V end was cut by 10 bases, the J end by 0 bases, with 12 bases between. Germline loops: CDR1 MDHEN, CDR2 SYDVKM. The CDR3 loop is CATRTVANTGELFF. As DNA, the CDR3 is TGTGCCACCAGGACGGTAGCGAACACCGGGGAGCTGTTTTTT.